This T cell receptor (beta chain) was obtained from a study of T-cell reconstitution after alpha-beta-depleted transplantation in children (dated by TCRdb to 2016 to 2017). In terms of the full investigation: Using TCR repertoire profiling, the study followed T-cell immune reconstitution in a quantitative way in children after TCRalphabeta/CD19-depleted allogeneic hematopoietic cell transplantation.

This clonotype appeared many times. No cognate antigen has been identified for it. Base qualities are not recorded, but no much larger clone differs from it by a single base. V ends up 2 bases short and J 4 bases short, with an unmatched junction base count of 3. From its cysteine to its phenylalanine, the CDR3 spans 14 amino acids. Just CDR3 DNA is preserved here, 42 bases in frame from base 1. Looking up the germline V gene yields CDR1 SGHTA and CDR2 FQGNSA. The library came from PCR. The sequencing machine was an Illumina HiSeq 2500. TCR libraries were prepared with molecular barcoding, using unique molecular identifiers to normalize TCRbeta repertoire quantification. The public reads were quality trimmed at Q25 with fastp and then assembled into clones with MiXCR by TCRdb, keeping productive beta chains. Each CDR3 protein appears once, grouped with its most common genes and DNA. The sample records around 410,000 distinct CDR3 sequences, approximately 11% of which are singletons. 4.5% to 7% of the sample belongs to the ten largest clones.

The rearrangement joined TRBV7-2 to TRBJ2-5; 8 nucleotides in the junction match TRBD2. The sample here was PBMCs from the stem cell graft donor, taken from the stem cell graft. The origin of this receptor is a human donor who donated a stem cell graft to a child with acute myeloid leukemia. The DNA is as follows: TGTGCCAGCAGCTTAATCGGGGGGGGAGAGACCCAGTACTTC. It is translated as CASSLIGGGETQYF.